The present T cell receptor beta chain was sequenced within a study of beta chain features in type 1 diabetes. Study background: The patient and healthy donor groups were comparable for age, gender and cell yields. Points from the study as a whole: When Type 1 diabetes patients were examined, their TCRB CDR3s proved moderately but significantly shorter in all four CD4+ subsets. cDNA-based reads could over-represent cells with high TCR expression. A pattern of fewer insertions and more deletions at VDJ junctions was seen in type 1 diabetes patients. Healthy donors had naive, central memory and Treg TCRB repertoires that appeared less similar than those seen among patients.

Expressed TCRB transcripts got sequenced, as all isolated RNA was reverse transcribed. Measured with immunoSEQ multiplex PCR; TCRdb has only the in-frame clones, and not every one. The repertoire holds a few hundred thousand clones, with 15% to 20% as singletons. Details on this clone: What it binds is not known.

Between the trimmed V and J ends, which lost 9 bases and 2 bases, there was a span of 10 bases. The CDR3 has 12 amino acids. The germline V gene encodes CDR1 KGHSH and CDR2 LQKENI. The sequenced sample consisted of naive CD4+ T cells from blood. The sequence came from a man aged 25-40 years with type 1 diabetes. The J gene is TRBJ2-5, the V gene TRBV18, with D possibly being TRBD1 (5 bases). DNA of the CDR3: TGTGCCAGTCAGGGCGGACAAGAGACCCAGTACTTC. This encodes CASQGGQETQYF.